The entry below describes one T cell receptor (beta chain). These data are taken from a study of cytomegalovirus exposure and HLA in healthy donors. V dropped 7 bases and J dropped 1 base, with 10 bases sitting between them. Germline CDR1 reads LNHDA; CDR2 reads SQIVND (reference sequence). The CDR3 spans 14 residues. PCR employed 60 Vbeta and 13 Jbeta primers. Clones were sequenced by immunoSEQ multiplex PCR, and TCRdb holds only the in-frame ones, with some missing. Of approximately 160,000 clones listed, 80% are singletons. Source material: PBMCs. This chain links TRBV19 with TRBJ2-2; a weak D match, TRBD1 (6 bases). This sequence originates from a woman between 45 and 60 years old in good health and CMV-seropositive. The CDR3 sequence: CASNPTGNTGELFF. As DNA, the CDR3 is TGTGCCAGTAATCCGACAGGGAACACCGGGGAGCTGTTTTTT.